These 14 T cell receptor beta chains share one sample of origin, sequenced in a study of blood T cell repertoires in COVID-19. Sequencing was performed with immunoSEQ multiplex PCR; in TCRdb, only in-frame clones are kept and a portion is missing. The sample shows nearly 35,000 clones, 70% to 90% of them seen only once. The sample comprised peripheral blood. The receptors here all came from an older man with acute or convalescent COVID-19.

This chain uses TRBV3-1 (or the pseudogene TRBV3-2) with TRBJ1-2; no clear D. Germline CDR1 and CDR2: LGHDT and YNNKEL (reference sequence). The CDR3 consists of 12 residues. V lost 4 bases to trimming and J lost 8 bases, with 11 bases between them. The CDR3 sequence is CASSPGSSGYTF. The CDR3 region has the DNA TGTGCCAGCAGCCCCGGGAGTTCAGGCTACACCTTC.

This chain joins TRBV18 and TRBJ2-3; 9 bases are shared with TRBD2. The germline gives CDR1 KGHSH, CDR2 LQKENI. V gave up 0 bases and J gave up 1 base; unmatched junction bases: 5. The CDR3 runs to 17 residues. CDR3 nucleotides: TGTGCCAGCTCACCACCGGGTAGCGGGAGCGGCACAGATACGCAGTATTTT. This sequence encodes CASSPPGSGSGTDTQYF.

This clone was recorded once. This chain joins TRBV28 and TRBJ1-4; a possible D gene is TRBD1 (5 bases). Germline V lookup: CDR1 MDHEN, CDR2 SYDVKM. The CDR3 runs to 16 residues. V lost 6 bases, J lost 2 bases, and 16 bases lay in between. The CDR3 sequence: CASSSSSWGTNEKLFF. CDR3 coding DNA: TGTGCCAGCAGCTCTTCCTCGTGGGGCACTAATGAAAAACTGTTTTTT.

The chain recombines TRBV7-2 with TRBJ2-2; D is uncertain. Germline values: CDR1 SGHTA, CDR2 FQGNSA. The CDR3 covers 13 residues. Trimming shortened V by 1 base and J by 7 bases, and 7 bases separated the two germline ends. The CDR3 is CASSLVPSGELFF. CDR3 coding DNA: TGTGCCAGCAGCTTAGTTCCGAGCGGGGAGCTGTTTTTT.

V usage is TRBV7-2 and J usage is TRBJ1-2; 7 bases are a match to TRBD1. CDR1 and CDR2 from the germline V gene are SGHTA and FQGNSA. This CDR3 region has 17 residues. J gave up 4 bases and V 1 base, and 12 bases lay outside the gene matches. In DNA form, the CDR3 reads TGTGCCAGCAGCTTAGGGTCTACAGGGGTGGCCATCTATGGCTACACCTTC. This encodes CASSLGSTGVAIYGYTF.

The rearrangement links TRBV7-8 to TRBJ2-1, with TRBD2 matching over 7 bases. This CDR3 has 16 amino acids. The V gene's germline CDR1 is SGHVS and CDR2 FQNEAQ. Germline trimming cut 0 bases from V and 5 bases from J; bases unmatched to any gene: 7. The CDR3 loop is CASSLARASGDNEQFF. The CDR3 coding sequence is TGTGCCAGCAGCTTAGCGAGGGCTAGCGGAGACAATGAGCAGTTCTTC.

The J gene is TRBJ2-5, the V gene TRBV27; 7 nucleotides line up with TRBD1. There are 15 residues in the CDR3. Losses at the gene ends were 5 bases for V and 2 bases for J; bases not matched to a gene: 8. Germline V lookup: CDR1 MNHEY, CDR2 SMNVEV (reference sequence). The CDR3 reads CASSNPRRGQETQYF. The CDR3, as DNA: TGTGCCAGCAGTAACCCCCGCAGGGGGCAAGAGACCCAGTACTTC.

The V call is TRBV7-3, the J call TRBJ2-5; D call uncertain. CDR1 is SGHTA and CDR2 is FQGTGA in the germline V gene. This CDR3 contains 13 residues. The germline V and J ends were trimmed by 6 bases and 1 base, with 9 bases remaining between them. The CDR3 loop is CASSQTPQETQYF. The CDR3 coding sequence is TGTGCCAGCAGTCAAACTCCCCAAGAGACCCAGTACTTC.

The chain links TRBV19 to TRBJ1-1; D remains unclear. CDR3 length equals 14 residues. V lost 10 bases and J lost 4, with 19 bases in between. Germline V gives CDR1 LNHDA, CDR2 SQIVND (reference sequence). CDR3 nucleotide sequence: TGTGCCACCTCCCCGACCGGGTCCGGCACTGAAGCTTTCTTT. It is translated as CATSPTGSGTEAFF.

CDR3 in DNA: TGTGCCAGCAGTGGCAGGCCCAATGAAAAACTGTTTTTT. Protein: CASSGRPNEKLFF. The chain carries TRBV27 and TRBJ1-4; no definite D call. V was cut by 5 bases and J by 5 bases, with 9 bases left in between. Looked up from germline, CDR1 is MNHEY and CDR2 is SMNVEV (reference sequence). This CDR3 contains 13 residues.

The genes are TRBV3-1 (or the pseudogene TRBV3-2) and TRBJ2-3; D uncertain. The CDR3 loop spans 13 amino acids. Looked up from germline, CDR1 is LGHDT and CDR2 is YNNKEL (reference sequence). Between the trimmed V and J ends, which lost 3 bases and 0 bases, there was a span of 4 bases. The CDR3, as DNA: TGTGCCAGCAGCCAGTCTAGCACAGATACGCAGTATTTT. Protein sequence: CASSQSSTDTQYF.

The chain recombines TRBV30 with TRBJ1-4; D not resolved. Trimming cost V 8 bases and J 2 bases, with 18 bases left between them. Germline V gene lookup returns CDR1 GTSNPN and CDR2 SVGIG (reference sequence). This CDR3 contains 15 residues. For the CDR3, the DNA is TGTGCCAGCCGATTGGCGGATGGGACTAATGAAAAACTGTTTTTT. This gives the protein CASRLADGTNEKLFF.

V and J are TRBV5-8 and TRBJ1-2, with a tentative D call TRBD1 (5 bases). This CDR3 has 14 amino acids. CDR1 and CDR2 from the germline V gene are SGHTS and YDEGEE. Trimming removed 2 bases from V and 8 bases from J, with 16 bases in between. The CDR3 is CASSFGTAARGYTF. Written as DNA, the CDR3 is TGTGCCAGCAGCTTTGGGACTGCGGCGAGAGGCTACACCTTC.

The chain employs TRBV4-1 and TRBJ2-5; D uncertain. Trimming removed 1 base at V and 4 bases at J, with 4 bases between. Germline V gene data show CDR1 as MGHRA and CDR2 as YSYEKL. The CDR3 has 12 residues. DNA for the CDR3: TGCGCCAGCAGCCAAGGACTAGAGACCCAGTACTTC. Translation: CASSQGLETQYF.